The 6 T cell receptor beta chains below come from one sample, sequenced in a study of T cells after yellow fever vaccination. From the 5' RACE reads, TCRdb called clonotypes with MiXCR, one entry per CDR3 protein. This sample has about 68,000 distinct CDR3 sequences; approximately 7% occur once, and the top ten carry 30% to 45%. The sample consisted of CD8+ T cells sorted from PBMCs, taken approximately 47 days after the first yellow fever vaccination. Receptors were obtained from a young man who received the YFV17D yellow fever vaccine.

The gene calls are TRBV29-1 and TRBJ2-2; the match to TRBD1 covers 8 bases. The CDR3 consists of 15 residues. V dropped 6 bases and J dropped 1; count of bases not matched to a gene: 7. Germline V gives CDR1 SQVTM, CDR2 ANQGSEA. The CDR3 spells CSVAPTGENTGELFF. In DNA form, the CDR3 reads TGCAGCGTAGCCCCGACAGGGGAGAACACCGGGGAGCTGTTTTTT.

This clonotype was seen ten or more times. The chain links TRBV5-6 to TRBJ2-3; TRBD1 might be the D (6 bases). The CDR3 extends over 15 amino acids. Germline CDR1 is SGHDT and CDR2 is YYEEEE. V was clipped by 0 bases and J by 2 bases, with 10 bases between them. CDR3 sequence: CASSLAGESTDTQYF. CDR3 bases: TGTGCCAGCAGCTTGGCAGGGGAATCCACAGATACGCAGTATTTT. Full variable domain (outside the CDR3, taken from reference TRBV5-6 and TRBJ2-3): DAGVTQSPTHLIKTRGQQVTLRCSPKSGHDTVSWYQQALGQGPQFIFQYYEEEERQRGNFPDRFSGHQFPNYSSELNVNALLLGDSALYLCASSLAGESTDTQYFGPGTRLTVL.

This clonotype was found many times. V is TRBV29-1 and J is TRBJ2-1, with D possibly TRBD1 on 6 matching bases. The V gene lost 5 bases and the J gene lost 9 bases, with 14 bases spanning the gap. CDR1 is SQVTM and CDR2 is ANQGSEA in the germline V gene. The CDR3 is made up of 12 amino acids. CDR3 protein: CSVTPSGVEQFF. CDR3 nucleotide sequence: TGCAGCGTTACACCTTCAGGGGTTGAGCAGTTCTTC.

This sequence joins TRBV7-9 and TRBJ1-1; the D gene is possibly TRBD1 (5 bases). Germline V gene data show CDR1 as SEHNR and CDR2 as FQNEAQ (reference sequence). The CDR3 totals 14 residues. The germline V and J ends were trimmed by 2 bases and 1 base, with 8 bases remaining between them. DNA for the CDR3: TGTGCCAGCAGCTTACAGGGTTGGAACACTGAAGCTTTCTTT. Translation gives CASSLQGWNTEAFF.

This clonotype appeared many times. The chain uses TRBV7-3 and TRBJ2-1; D remains ambiguous. CDR3 length: 16 amino acids. Germline values: CDR1 SGHTA, CDR2 FQGTGA. Trimming pared 2 bases from V and 5 bases from J, leaving 16 bases between. The CDR3 protein is CASSLWVRPTDNEQFF. In nucleotides, the CDR3 is TGTGCCAGCAGCTTATGGGTCCGCCCTACTGACAATGAGCAGTTCTTC.

The V call is TRBV5-1, the J call TRBJ2-3; 9 bases fit TRBD1. With V trimmed by 4 bases and J by 5 bases, 8 bases remained unmatched. The CDR3 is made up of 15 amino acids. The germline V gene encodes CDR1 SGHRS and CDR2 YFSETQ. Written as DNA, the CDR3 is TGCGCCAGCAGCGAGACAGGGGGGGGTTTAGATACGCAGTATTTT. It specifies CASSETGGGLDTQYF.